The 27 T cell receptor beta chains below all came from one sample that was sequenced in a study of T cell responses to AZD1222 COVID-19 vaccine. Profiling relied on immunoSEQ multiplex PCR, and the TCRdb table lists in-frame clones only, not all of them. The table lists 150,000 to 200,000 clones, around 93% of them singletons, with around 2.3% in the top ten. The sequences come from peripheral blood, collected on day 0 of AZD1222 vaccination. The receptors were sampled from an adult in good health.

The sample holds a few counts of this clone. This chain joins TRBV5-4 and TRBJ2-5; TRBD2 aligns across 7 bases. This CDR3 has 13 residues. With V trimmed by 3 bases and J by 5 bases, 4 bases remained unmatched. The germline V gene has CDR1 SGHNT and CDR2 YYREEE (reference sequence). CDR3 loop: CASSSAGGETQYF. CDR3 DNA: TGTGCCAGCAGCTCCGCCGGGGGGGAGACCCAGTACTTC.

V usage is TRBV30 and J usage is TRBJ2-5, with 12 bases that match TRBD2. CDR1 and CDR2 (germline): GTSNPN, SVGIG (reference sequence). CDR3 size: 15 residues. V lost 4 bases to trimming and J lost 3 bases; unmatched junction nucleotides: 6. CDR3 region: CAWMGGLAGKETQYF. DNA for the CDR3: TGTGCCTGGATGGGCGGACTAGCGGGGAAAGAGACCCAGTACTTC.

The gene calls are TRBV5-1 and TRBJ1-5, with D perhaps matching TRBD1 (5 bases). Trimming left V 0 bases short and J 2 bases short, with 9 bases between. There are 15 residues in the CDR3. Germline V gene lookup returns CDR1 SGHRS and CDR2 YFSETQ. The CDR3 protein is CASSLASGGNQPQHF. CDR3 sequence (DNA): TGCGCCAGCAGCTTGGCCTCGGGGGGCAATCAGCCCCAGCATTTT.

The chain is built from TRBV19 and TRBJ2-1; 8 bases are a match to TRBD1. V was pared by 4 bases and J by 1 base, with 9 bases of the junction left unmatched. CDR1 is LNHDA, CDR2 SQIVND, per germline (reference sequence). This CDR3 region has 17 residues. The CDR3 nucleotides are TGTGCCAGTAGTACCCTACTCAGGGGGCTTTCCTACAATGAGCAGTTCTTC. Amino acid sequence: CASSTLLRGLSYNEQFF.

This sequence joins TRBV2 and TRBJ2-7; TRBD2 might be the D (6 bases). The CDR3 runs 13 residues. Germline CDR1 SNHLY, CDR2 FYNNEI. Trimming took off 5 bases at V and 7 bases at J, with 15 bases between the two ends. The CDR3 sequence is CASSPWGDGEQYF. The CDR3 coding sequence is TGTGCCAGCAGTCCATGGGGGGATGGGGAGCAGTACTTC.

This clone was recorded once. CDR3 DNA: TGTGCCAGCAGTCCGAGTAGCGGGAGCACAGATACGCAGTATTTT. Protein product: CASSPSSGSTDTQYF. The V gene is TRBV6-5, the J gene TRBJ2-3; 7 nucleotides align to TRBD2. Germline V gene data show CDR1 as MNHEY and CDR2 as SVGAGI. This CDR3 has 15 amino acids. The V gene end was trimmed by 5 bases and the J gene end by 0 bases; junction bases not matched to a gene: 5.

The chain joins TRBV2 to TRBJ2-3; D unclear. Between the trimmed V and J ends, which lost 6 bases and 0 bases, there was a span of 7 bases. CDR1 and CDR2 (germline): SNHLY, FYNNEI. The CDR3 is 13 residues long. The CDR3 DNA reads TGTGCCAGCAGCTTCCGGAGCACAGATACGCAGTATTTT. Protein product: CASSFRSTDTQYF.

The chain has TRBV19 and TRBJ1-2; D is possibly TRBD1 (5 bases). Germline V gene sequence: CDR1 LNHDA, CDR2 SQIVND (reference sequence). V shed 10 bases and J shed 8 bases, with 17 bases lying between them. The CDR3 sequence is 12 residues long. The CDR3 loop is CATDAGWDGYTF. The CDR3 nucleotides read TGTGCCACCGACGCGGGATGGGACGGCTACACCTTC.

The V and J genes are TRBV5-5 and TRBJ2-7; D gene ambiguous. V lost 4 bases and J lost 2, with 10 bases in between. In germline, CDR1 is SGHKS, CDR2 YYEKEE (reference sequence). The CDR3 length is 13 residues. The CDR3 DNA sequence: TGTGCCAGCAGCCCGCCTGGGACCTACGAGCAGTACTTC. It is translated as CASSPPGTYEQYF. Based on the CDR3 plus reference TRBV5-5 and TRBJ2-7, the full variable domain is DAGVTQSPTHLIKTRGQQVTLRCSPISGHKSVSWYQQVLGQGPQFIFQYYEKEERGRGNFPDRFSARQFPNYSSELNVNALLLGDSALYLCASSPPGTYEQYFGPGTRLTVT.

V is TRBV6-6 and J is TRBJ1-2; unclear D gene. Trimming removed 0 bases at V and 7 bases at J, with 6 bases between. This CDR3 comprises 12 residues. From germline, CDR1 is MNHNY and CDR2 SVGAGI (reference sequence). The CDR3 loop reads CASSYSEAGYTF. CDR3 coding DNA: TGTGCCAGCAGTTACTCCGAGGCTGGCTACACCTTC.

CDR3 protein: CAWRANSPLHF. The DNA of the CDR3 is TGTGCCTGGAGAGCCAATTCACCCCTCCACTTT. This chain joins TRBV30 and TRBJ1-6; D is unclear. V was trimmed by 3 bases and J by 7 bases, leaving 4 bases between them. Germline V CDR1 and CDR2: GTSNPN, SVGIG (reference sequence). CDR3 size: 11 residues. Together with reference TRBV30 and TRBJ1-6, the CDR3 gives the full variable domain: SQTIHQWPATLVQPVGSPLSLECTVEGTSNPNLYWYRQAAGRGLQLLFYSVGIGQISSEVPQNLSASRPQDRQFILSSKKLLLSDSGFYLCAWRANSPLHFGNGTRLTVT.

The chain recombines TRBV5-6 with TRBJ2-7; tentatively, D is TRBD2 (5 bases). CDR1 and CDR2 (germline): SGHDT, YYEEEE. This CDR3 region has 14 residues. Trimming took off 6 bases at V and 5 bases at J, with 18 bases between the two ends. The CDR3 protein is CASTKETSTHEQYF. The CDR3 region has the DNA TGTGCCAGCACCAAGGAAACTAGTACCCACGAGCAGTACTTC.

The CDR3 DNA reads TGTGCCAGCACCGCTAGCGGGGGGGCCGTTTCGGACACAGATACGCAGTATTTT. As protein: CASTASGGAVSDTDTQYF. The V call is TRBV21-1, the J call TRBJ2-3; the D call of TRBD2 is as the table states it, not checked on the DNA. TRBV21-1 is labeled a pseudogene. This CDR3 spans 18 amino acids.

The chain uses TRBV5-4 and TRBJ2-1; the D gene is possibly TRBD2 (5 bases). V was clipped by 0 bases and J by 8 bases, with 15 bases between them. CDR1 is SGHNT, CDR2 YYREEE, per germline (reference sequence). The CDR3 is 15 residues long. For the CDR3, the DNA is TGTGCCAGCAGCTTGGGAGGACTCTCTGGGGATGAGCAGTTCTTC. It specifies CASSLGGLSGDEQFF.

J is TRBJ1-1 and V is TRBV30, with unresolved D. Trimming shortened V by 0 bases and J by 4 bases, and 9 bases separated the two germline ends. CDR1 and CDR2 (germline): GTSNPN, SVGIG (reference sequence). The CDR3 spans 13 residues. The CDR3 reads CAWSVSRGTEAFF. The DNA of the CDR3 is TGTGCCTGGAGTGTATCAAGAGGCACTGAAGCTTTCTTT.

As concerns this clone: The same CDR3 is also encoded by other DNA sequences in this sample. This rearrangement joins TRBV18 to TRBJ2-6; D is unresolved. The V and J ends lost 3 bases and 1 base respectively, with 4 bases between them. The germline CDR1 and CDR2 sequences are KGHSH and LQKENI. This CDR3 has 14 residues. The CDR3 sequence is CASSPGSGANVLTF. CDR3 in DNA: TGTGCCAGCTCACCCGGGTCTGGGGCCAACGTCCTGACTTTC.

The genes are TRBV6-5 and TRBJ1-2; TRBD1 might be the D (6 bases). The germline V and J ends were trimmed by 6 bases and 4 bases, with 12 bases remaining between them. The CDR3 sequence is 13 residues long. Germline CDR1 reads MNHEY; CDR2 reads SVGAGI. CDR3 loop: CASRQGRLYGYTF. The CDR3 DNA reads as TGTGCCAGCAGGCAGGGGCGACTCTATGGCTACACCTTC.

This clone has only one observation. The rearrangement links TRBV27 to TRBJ2-3; D call uncertain. The CDR3 loop spans 14 amino acids. Deletions cut 3 bases from V and 4 bases from J, with 11 bases between. In germline, CDR1 is MNHEY, CDR2 SMNVEV (reference sequence). The CDR3 reads CASSLGPGPDTQYF. CDR3 DNA sequence: TGTGCCAGCAGTTTGGGCCCCGGCCCAGATACGCAGTATTTT.

The V and J genes are TRBV7-3 and TRBJ1-1; D is unclear. Between the trimmed V and J ends, which lost 0 bases and 1 base, there was a span of 3 bases. Germline V gene data show CDR1 as SGHTA and CDR2 as FQGTGA. There are 13 residues in the CDR3. The CDR3 spells CASSLTTNTEAFF. In DNA, the CDR3 is TGTGCCAGCAGCTTAACGACGAACACTGAAGCTTTCTTT. Full variable domain (remainder filled in from reference TRBV7-3 and TRBJ1-1): GAGVSQTPSNKVTEKGKYVELRCDPISGHTALYWYRQSLGQGPEFLIYFQGTGAADDSGLPNDRFFAVRPEGSVSTLKIQRTERGDSAVYLCASSLTTNTEAFFGQGTRLTVV.

In its sample, this clone was seen once. The chain recombines TRBV7-2 with TRBJ2-1; no clear D gene. The CDR3 is 14 residues long. The V gene lost 2 bases and the J gene lost 8 bases, with 13 bases spanning the gap. Germline V lookup: CDR1 SGHTA, CDR2 FQGNSA. CDR3 loop: CASSLFASSHEQFF. CDR3 coding DNA: TGTGCCAGCAGCTTATTTGCAAGTTCCCATGAGCAGTTCTTC.

This chain links TRBV7-6 with TRBJ1-2; possible D gene TRBD1, 5 bases. Germline V lookup: CDR1 SGHVS, CDR2 FNYEAQ. V was pared by 1 base and J by 4 bases, with 16 bases between. CDR3 length: 16 residues. CDR3 amino acids: CASSLGPGRESYGYTF. CDR3 DNA sequence: TGTGCCAGCAGCTTAGGACCCGGCAGGGAAAGCTATGGCTACACCTTC.

The chain has TRBV2 and TRBJ1-3; TRBD1 agrees at 7 bases. This CDR3 comprises 17 residues. V trimming: 4 bases; J trimming: 0 bases; junction bases outside the gene matches: 9. Germline V gene data show CDR1 as SNHLY and CDR2 as FYNNEI. As DNA, the CDR3 is TGTGCCAGCAGTGGTGTACCGGGGACAGTCTCTGGAAACACCATATATTTT. Its protein is CASSGVPGTVSGNTIYF.

The chain has TRBV5-5 and TRBJ2-3, with D possibly being TRBD2 (5 bases). Germline V lookup: CDR1 SGHKS, CDR2 YYEKEE (reference sequence). The ends were cut back, 6 bases at V and 2 bases at J, with 16 bases in the middle. There are 15 residues in the CDR3. CDR3 in DNA: TGTGCCAGCAACCTAGCCGGTGGGCCCACAGATACGCAGTATTTT. It yields the protein CASNLAGGPTDTQYF.

The chain joins TRBV5-4 to TRBJ2-7, with 7 bases fitting TRBD2. The germline V gene encodes CDR1 SGHNT and CDR2 YYREEE (reference sequence). J was trimmed by 2 bases and V by 3 bases; bases with no gene match: 23. CDR3 length equals 20 residues. The CDR3 loop reads CASSSPLVAGARGGTYEQYF. The CDR3 bases are TGTGCCAGCAGCTCCCCCCTCGTGGCGGGAGCCCGCGGCGGGACCTACGAGCAGTACTTC.

The CDR3 spells CASSNRTRLNTGELFF. The CDR3 DNA reads TGTGCCAGCAGTAACCGGACGCGGCTGAACACCGGGGAGCTGTTTTTT. The chain employs TRBV28 and TRBJ2-2; no reliable D call. This CDR3 comprises 16 residues. The V gene's germline CDR1 is MDHEN and CDR2 SYDVKM. V shed 5 bases and J shed 1 base, with 14 bases lying between them.

The rearrangement joins TRBV15 to TRBJ2-2; D not certain. The CDR3 consists of 13 residues. Germline V gene sequence: CDR1 LNHNV, CDR2 YYDKDF (reference sequence). V lost 0 bases and J 7 bases, leaving 6 bases between the germline ends. The CDR3 reads CATSRDFNGELFF. In nucleotides, the CDR3 is TGTGCCACCAGCAGAGATTTTAACGGGGAGCTGTTTTTT.

This sequence joins TRBV19 and TRBJ1-1, with TRBD1 as a possible D gene (5 bases). The CDR3 contains 13 residues. CDR1 and CDR2 (germline): LNHDA, SQIVND (reference sequence). V was trimmed by 6 bases and J by 4 bases, leaving 12 bases between them. Here the CDR3 reads CASRSSRATEAFF. Written as DNA, the CDR3 is TGTGCCAGTAGGTCATCCAGGGCCACTGAAGCTTTCTTT. The complete variable domain, with remaining parts taken from reference TRBV19 and TRBJ1-1, reads DGGITQSPKYLFRKEGQNVTLSCEQNLNHDAMYWYRQDPGQGLRLIYYSQIVNDFQKGDIAEGYSVSREKKESFPLTVTSAQKNPTAFYLCASRSSRATEAFFGQGTRLTVV.